A single T cell receptor beta chain is shown here with its context. CDR3 size: 19 residues. V lost 3 bases to trimming and J lost 5 bases, with 25 bases between them. Germline CDR1 SGHAT, CDR2 FQNNGV. Per individual sample, total RNA of at least 5.5 micrograms was extracted. For the second PCR, which ran for roughly 7 to 11 cycles, a sample-barcoded 5' primer and a J-beta primer mix were used. In TCRdb, the 5' RACE reads were re-called with MiXCR into one record per CDR3 protein. The top ten clones hold 8% to 10% of a sample with some 760,000 distinct CDR3 sequences, around 25% of them seen once. The sample belongs to a study of blood T cells in healthy people across ages. These same data were also listed under a study on T cells of mothers and their children.

The gene calls are TRBV11-2 and TRBJ1-4; D unclear. This receptor was taken from a boy aged 10-17 years in good health. The sample was blood. The CDR3 region has the DNA TGTGCCAGCAGCTTTTTCCCAGGCGTCCCGGGAACACCCAATGAAAAACTGTTTTTT. Translation: CASSFFPGVPGTPNEKLFF.